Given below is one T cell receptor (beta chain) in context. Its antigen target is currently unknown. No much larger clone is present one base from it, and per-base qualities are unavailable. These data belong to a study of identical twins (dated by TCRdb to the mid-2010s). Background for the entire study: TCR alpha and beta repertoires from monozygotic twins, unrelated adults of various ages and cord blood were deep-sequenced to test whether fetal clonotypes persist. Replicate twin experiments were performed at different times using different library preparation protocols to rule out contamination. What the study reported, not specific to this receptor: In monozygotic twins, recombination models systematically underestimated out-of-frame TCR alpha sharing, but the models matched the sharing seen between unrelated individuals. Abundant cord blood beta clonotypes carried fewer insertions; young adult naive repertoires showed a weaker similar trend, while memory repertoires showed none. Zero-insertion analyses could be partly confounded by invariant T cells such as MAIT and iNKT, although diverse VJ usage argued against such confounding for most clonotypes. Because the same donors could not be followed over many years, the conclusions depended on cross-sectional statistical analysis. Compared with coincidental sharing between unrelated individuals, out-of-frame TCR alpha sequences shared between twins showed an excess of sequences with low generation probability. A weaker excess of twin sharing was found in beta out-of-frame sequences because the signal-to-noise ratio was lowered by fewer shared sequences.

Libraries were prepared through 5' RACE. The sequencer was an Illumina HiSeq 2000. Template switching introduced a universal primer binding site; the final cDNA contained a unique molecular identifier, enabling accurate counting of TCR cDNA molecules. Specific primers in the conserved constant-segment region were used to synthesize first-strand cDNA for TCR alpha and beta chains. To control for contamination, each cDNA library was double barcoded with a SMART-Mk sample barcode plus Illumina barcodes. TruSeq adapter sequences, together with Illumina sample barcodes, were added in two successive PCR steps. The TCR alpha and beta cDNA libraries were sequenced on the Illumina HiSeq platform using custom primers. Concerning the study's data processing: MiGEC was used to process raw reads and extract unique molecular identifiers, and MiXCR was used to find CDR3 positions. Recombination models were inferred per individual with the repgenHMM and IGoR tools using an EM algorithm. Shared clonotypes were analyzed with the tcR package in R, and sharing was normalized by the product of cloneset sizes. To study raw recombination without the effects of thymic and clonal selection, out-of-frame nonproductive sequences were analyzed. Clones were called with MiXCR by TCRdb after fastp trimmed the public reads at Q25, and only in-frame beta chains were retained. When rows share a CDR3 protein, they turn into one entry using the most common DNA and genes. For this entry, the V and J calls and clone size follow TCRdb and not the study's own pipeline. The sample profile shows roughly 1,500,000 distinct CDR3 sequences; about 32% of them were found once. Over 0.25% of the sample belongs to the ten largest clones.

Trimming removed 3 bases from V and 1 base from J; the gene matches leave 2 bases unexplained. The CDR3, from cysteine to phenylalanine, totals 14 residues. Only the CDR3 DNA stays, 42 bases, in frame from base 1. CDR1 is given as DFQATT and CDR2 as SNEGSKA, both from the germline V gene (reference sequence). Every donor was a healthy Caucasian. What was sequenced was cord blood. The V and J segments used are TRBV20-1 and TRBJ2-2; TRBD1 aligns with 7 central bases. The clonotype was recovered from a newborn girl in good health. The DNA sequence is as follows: TGCAGTGCTAGGGACAGGTGGAACACCGGGGAGCTGTTTTTT. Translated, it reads CSARDRWNTGELFF.